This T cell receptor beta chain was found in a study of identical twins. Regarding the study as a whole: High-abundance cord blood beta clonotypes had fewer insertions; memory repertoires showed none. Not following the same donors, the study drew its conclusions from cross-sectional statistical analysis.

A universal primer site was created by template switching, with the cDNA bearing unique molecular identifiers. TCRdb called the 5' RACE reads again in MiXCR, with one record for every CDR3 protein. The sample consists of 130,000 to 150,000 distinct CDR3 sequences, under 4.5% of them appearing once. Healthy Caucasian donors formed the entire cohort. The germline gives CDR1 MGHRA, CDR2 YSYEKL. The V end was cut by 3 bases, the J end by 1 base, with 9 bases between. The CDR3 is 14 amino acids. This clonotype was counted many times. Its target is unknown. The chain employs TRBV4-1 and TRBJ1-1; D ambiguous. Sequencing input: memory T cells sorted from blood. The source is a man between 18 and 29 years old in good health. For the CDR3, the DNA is TGCGCCAGCAGCCACAGGCCTTCGAACACTGAAGCTTTCTTT. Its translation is CASSHRPSNTEAFF.